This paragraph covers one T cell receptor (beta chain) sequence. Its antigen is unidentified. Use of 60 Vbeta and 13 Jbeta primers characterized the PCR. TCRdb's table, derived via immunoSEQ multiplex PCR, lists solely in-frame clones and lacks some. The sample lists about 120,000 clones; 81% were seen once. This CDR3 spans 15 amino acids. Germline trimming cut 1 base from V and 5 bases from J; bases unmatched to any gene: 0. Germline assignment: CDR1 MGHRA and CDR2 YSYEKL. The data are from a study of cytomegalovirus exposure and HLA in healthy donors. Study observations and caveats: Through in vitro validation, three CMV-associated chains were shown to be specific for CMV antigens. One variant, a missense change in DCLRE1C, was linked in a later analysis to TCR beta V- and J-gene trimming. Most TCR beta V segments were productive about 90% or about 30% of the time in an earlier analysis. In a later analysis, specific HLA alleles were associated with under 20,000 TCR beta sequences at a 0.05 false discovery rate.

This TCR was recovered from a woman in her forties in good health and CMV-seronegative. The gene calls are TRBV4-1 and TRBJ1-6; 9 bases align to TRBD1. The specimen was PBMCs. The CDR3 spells CASSQGDRDNSPLHF. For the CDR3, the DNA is TGCGCCAGCAGCCAAGGGGACAGGGATAATTCACCCCTCCACTTT.